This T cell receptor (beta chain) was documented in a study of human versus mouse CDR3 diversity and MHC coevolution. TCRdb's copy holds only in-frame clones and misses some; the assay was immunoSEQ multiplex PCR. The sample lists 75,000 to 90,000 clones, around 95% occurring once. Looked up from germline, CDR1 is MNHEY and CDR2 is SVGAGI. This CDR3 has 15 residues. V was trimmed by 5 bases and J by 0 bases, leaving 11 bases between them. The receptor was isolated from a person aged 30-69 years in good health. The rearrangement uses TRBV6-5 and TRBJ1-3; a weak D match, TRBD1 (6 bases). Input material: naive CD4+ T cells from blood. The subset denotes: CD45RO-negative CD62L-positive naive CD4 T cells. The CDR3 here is CASSQGQSSGNTIYF. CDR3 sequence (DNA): TGTGCCAGCAGTCAGGGACAATCCTCTGGAAACACCATATATTTT.